One and the same sample provided the 19 T cell receptor beta chains below, sequenced in a study of cytomegalovirus exposure and HLA in healthy donors listed by TCRdb under 2017. The method behind the library was the immunoSEQ multiplex PCR assay. For the multiplex PCR, a mixture combining 60 forward primers for TCR Vbeta segments and 13 reverse primers for TCR Jbeta segments was used. TCRdb carries this immuneACCESS record with in-frame sequences only. Its versions omit some clonotypes, under half of them owing to an unresolved V gene in the studies checked, with the rest unexplained. Recorded for this sample are around 97,000 clones; more than 75% of them occurred a single time. The biggest ten clones account for 9% to 12% of the sample. Sequencing used PBMCs. The receptors here all came from a woman between 18 and 29 years old in good health and CMV-seropositive.

This clone is a singleton in its sample. The V and J genes are TRBV25-1 and TRBJ1-4; D uncertain. Germline CDR1 and CDR2: MGHDK and SYGVNS. The CDR3 runs 17 residues. V shed 5 bases and J shed 6 bases, with 22 bases lying between them. The chain's CDR3 is CASSPYPRHVPYEKLFF. The CDR3 DNA reads as TGTGCCAGCAGTCCTTATCCCAGACACGTCCCTTATGAAAAACTGTTTTTT.

V gene TRBV14 combines with J gene TRBJ2-7; 10 nucleotides line up with TRBD2. This CDR3 has 15 residues. From germline, CDR1 is SGHDN and CDR2 FVKESK. The junction had 0 bases not matched to a gene; V was cut back by 1 base and J by 0 bases. The CDR3 DNA is TGTGCCAGCAGCCAAGTAGCGGGAGGCTCCTACGAGCAGTACTTC. Its protein is CASSQVAGGSYEQYF.

The chain combines TRBV11-2 with TRBJ1-1; D call uncertain. V was clipped by 5 bases and J by 1 base, with 11 bases between them. In germline, CDR1 is SGHAT, CDR2 FQNNGV. There are 14 residues in the CDR3. The CDR3 loop is CASSPVRGNTEAFF. The CDR3 DNA reads TGTGCCAGCAGCCCGGTCCGGGGGAACACTGAAGCTTTCTTT.

This clone has only a few counts. V is TRBV10-3 and J is TRBJ2-5; the D gene is possibly TRBD1 (5 bases). From germline, CDR1 is ENHRY and CDR2 SYGVKD. There are 13 residues in the CDR3. V was pared by 8 bases and J by 5 bases, with 15 bases between. CDR3 sequence: CAISEDNRETQYF. CDR3 coding DNA: TGTGCCATCTCTGAGGACAACAGGGAGACCCAGTACTTC.

The chain couples TRBV5-4 to TRBJ1-4, with D perhaps matching TRBD1 (5 bases). The CDR3 is made up of 13 amino acids. CDR1 SGHNT and CDR2 YYREEE come from the germline V gene (reference sequence). Trimming took off 1 base at V and 7 bases at J, with 8 bases between the two ends. The CDR3 protein is CASSLTGVEKLFF. CDR3 DNA: TGTGCCAGCAGCTTGACAGGAGTTGAAAAACTGTTTTTT.

V is TRBV9 and J is TRBJ2-7; 7 bases map to TRBD1. Trimming cost V 4 bases and J 7 bases; bases outside gene matches: 11. CDR1 SGDLS and CDR2 YYNGEE come from the germline V gene. This CDR3 region has 14 residues. The CDR3: CASSSWTGMKEQYF. CDR3 nucleotide sequence: TGTGCCAGCAGCTCCTGGACAGGTATGAAAGAGCAGTACTTC.

J is TRBJ2-7 and V is TRBV7-9; 9 bases match TRBD1. The trim removed 5 bases at V and 3 bases at J, leaving 5 bases unmatched. Germline V gene lookup returns CDR1 SEHNR and CDR2 FQNEAQ (reference sequence). The CDR3 spans 14 residues. DNA of the CDR3: TGTGCCAGCAGCGACCCGGGACAGGGCTACGAGCAGTACTTC. It yields the protein CASSDPGQGYEQYF.

The chain employs TRBV7-3 and TRBJ1-1; D might be TRBD1 (5 bases). Germline V gene sequence: CDR1 SGHTA, CDR2 FQGTGA. The CDR3 is 13 residues long. V was cut by 5 bases and J by 10 bases, with 17 bases left in between. As DNA, the CDR3 is TGTGCCAGCAGCCTGACGAGGGACGGGGGAGCTTTCTTT. This gives the protein CASSLTRDGGAFF.

This clone was observed a handful of times. The chain carries TRBV13 and TRBJ2-3; D is unresolved. Germline assignment: CDR1 PRHDT and CDR2 FYEKMQ (reference sequence). Between the trimmed V and J ends, which lost 3 bases and 2 bases, there was a span of 6 bases. The CDR3 runs to 13 residues. CDR3 in DNA: TGTGCCAGCAGCTTTGGCCACACAGATACGCAGTATTTT. It codes for CASSFGHTDTQYF.

CDR3 sequence: CANRGQSSTDTQYF. CDR3 coding DNA: TGTGCCAACCGGGGACAGTCTAGCACAGATACGCAGTATTTT. The gene calls are TRBV10-3 and TRBJ2-3; 7 bases map to TRBD1. Germline assignment: CDR1 ENHRY and CDR2 SYGVKD. The CDR3 is 14 amino acids. V was clipped by 10 bases and J by 0 bases; unmatched bases: 7.

This sequence joins TRBV4-1 and TRBJ2-1; D is possibly TRBD2 (5 bases). The CDR3 runs 12 residues. Germline lookup yields CDR1 MGHRA and CDR2 YSYEKL. The V and J ends lost 6 bases and 7 bases respectively, with 10 bases between them. The CDR3 nucleotides read TGCGCCAGCAGACGGGGTGGGAATGAGCAGTTCTTC. It translates to CASRRGGNEQFF.

The chain carries TRBV5-6 and TRBJ2-2, with 7 bases lining up with TRBD2. The CDR3 is 16 amino acids. Germline CDR1 reads SGHDT; CDR2 reads YYEEEE. Unmatched junction bases numbered 7, after V lost 1 base and J lost 4 bases. CDR3 nucleotides: TGTGCCAGCAGCTTGAGGGCGGGGGTTGGCACCGGGGAGCTGTTTTTT. It encodes CASSLRAGVGTGELFF.

The J gene is TRBJ2-5, the V gene TRBV27, with D tentatively TRBD1 (6 bases). CDR3 length: 15 residues. Trimming took 1 base from V and 4 from J, leaving 13 bases between them. CDR1 is MNHEY, CDR2 SMNVEV, per germline (reference sequence). CDR3 nucleotide sequence: TGTGCCAGCAGTTTATACAGGGAATTTCTAGAGACCCAGTACTTC. As protein: CASSLYREFLETQYF.

The V call is TRBV2, the J call TRBJ2-3; the match to TRBD2 covers 11 bases. CDR1 SNHLY and CDR2 FYNNEI come from the germline V gene. V gave up 10 bases and J gave up 3 bases; unmatched junction bases: 9. This CDR3 comprises 15 residues. CDR3 sequence: CATIAGGPRTDTQYF. The CDR3 bases are TGTGCCACCATAGCGGGGGGGCCGCGGACAGATACGCAGTATTTT.

This chain uses TRBV6-1 with TRBJ2-1; TRBD2 matches 7 bases. CDR3 length: 14 residues. Trimming took 2 bases from V and 7 from J; bases not matched to a gene: 5. Germline V CDR1 and CDR2: MNHNS, SASEGT. CDR3 bases: TGTGCCAGCAGTGAAATAGGACTAGGAAATGAGCAGTTCTTC. Translation gives CASSEIGLGNEQFF.

The V gene is TRBV5-4, the J gene TRBJ2-1; 11 bases are shared with TRBD2. V shed 0 bases, J shed 3 bases, and the junction held 2 bases outside the gene matches. CDR3 length equals 16 residues. Germline V gene data show CDR1 as SGHNT and CDR2 as YYREEE (reference sequence). CDR3 amino acids: CASSLGGLADYNEQFF. DNA for the CDR3: TGTGCCAGCAGCTTGGGGGGACTAGCGGACTACAATGAGCAGTTCTTC.

The chain recombines TRBV6-5 with TRBJ1-3, with 7 nucleotides matching TRBD1. Germline CDR1 reads MNHEY; CDR2 reads SVGAGI. J lost 0 bases, V lost 2 bases, and 4 bases had no gene match. The CDR3 totals 16 residues. This CDR3 reads CASSYRGQVSGNTIYF. The CDR3 bases are TGTGCCAGCAGTTACCGCGGACAGGTCTCTGGAAACACCATATATTTT.

This sequence joins TRBV5-1 and TRBJ2-5, with D possibly being TRBD2 (6 bases). The germline CDR1 and CDR2 sequences are SGHRS and YFSETQ. Trimming stripped 3 bases from V and 3 bases from J, with 9 bases between. This CDR3 has 13 residues. The CDR3: CASSSRLEETQYF. Written as DNA, the CDR3 is TGCGCCAGCAGCTCCAGACTAGAAGAGACCCAGTACTTC. Together with reference TRBV5-1 and TRBJ2-5, the CDR3 gives the full variable domain: KAGVTQTPRYLIKTRGQQVTLSCSPISGHRSVSWYQQTPGQGLQFLFEYFSETQRNKGNFPGRFSGRQFSNSRSEMNVSTLELGDSALYLCASSSRLEETQYFGPGTRLLVL.

The chain couples TRBV29-1 to TRBJ1-1, with 9 bases lining up with TRBD1. In germline, CDR1 is SQVTM, CDR2 ANQGSEA. V dropped 3 bases and J dropped 1; count of bases not matched to a gene: 9. CDR3 length: 16 amino acids. The CDR3 DNA is TGCAGCGTTGATCCCTGGGACAGGGAGAGGAACACTGAAGCTTTCTTT. Residues: CSVDPWDRERNTEAFF.